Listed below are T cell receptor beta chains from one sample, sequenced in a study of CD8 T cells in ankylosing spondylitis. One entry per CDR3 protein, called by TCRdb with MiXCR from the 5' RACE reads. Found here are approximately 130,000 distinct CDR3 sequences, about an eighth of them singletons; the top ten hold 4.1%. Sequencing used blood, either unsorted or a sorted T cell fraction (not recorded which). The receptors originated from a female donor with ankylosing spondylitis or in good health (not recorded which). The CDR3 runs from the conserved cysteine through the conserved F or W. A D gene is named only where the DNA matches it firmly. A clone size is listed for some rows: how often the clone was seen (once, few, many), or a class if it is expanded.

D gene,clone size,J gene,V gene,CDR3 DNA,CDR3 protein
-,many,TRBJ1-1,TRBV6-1,TGTGCCAGCGGCCGGGGAGAGCACATGAACACTGAAGCTTTCTTT,CASGRGEHMNTEAFF
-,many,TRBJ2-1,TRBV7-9,TGTGCCAGCAGACCAACAGGGAGCTCCTACAATGAGCAGTTCTTC,CASRPTGSSYNEQFF
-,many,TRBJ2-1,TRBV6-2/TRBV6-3,TGTGCCAGCAGTGGGTTACATGAGCAGTTCTTC,CASSGLHEQFF
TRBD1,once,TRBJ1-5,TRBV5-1,TGCGCCAGCAGCTTGGAAGGGACAGGGGTAAATCAGCCCCCGCATTTT,CASSLEGTGVNQPPHF
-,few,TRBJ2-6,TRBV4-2,TGTGCCAGCAGCCAAGAACGGGGGTCTGGGGCCAACGTCCTGACTTTC,CASSQERGSGANVLTF
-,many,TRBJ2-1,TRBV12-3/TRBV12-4,TGTGCCAGCAGCCGAACAGGGGAGGGGTACAATGAGCAGTTCTTC,CASSRTGEGYNEQFF
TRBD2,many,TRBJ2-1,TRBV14,TGTGCCAGCAGCCAAGTTACTAGCGGGAGGGCCCAGTTCTTC,CASSQVTSGRAQFF
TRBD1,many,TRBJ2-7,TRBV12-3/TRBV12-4,TGTGCCAGCAGTTTGGGGACAGGGGCGGAGCAGTACTTC,CASSLGTGAEQYF
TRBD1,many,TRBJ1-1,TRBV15,TGTGCCACCAACCATGACAGGGTCATGAACACTGAAGCTTTCTTT,CATNHDRVMNTEAFF
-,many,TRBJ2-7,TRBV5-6,TGTGCCAGCAGCTTTTTCGGGATCAACGAGCAGTACTTC,CASSFFGINEQYF
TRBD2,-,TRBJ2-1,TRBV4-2,TGTGCCAGCAGCGAAGGGGAGCGGGAACGGTTCTTC,CASSEGERERFF
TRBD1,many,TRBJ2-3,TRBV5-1,TGCGCCAGCAGCCCCGATTCTTTGGGACAGGGGATAAAGGCTACGCAGTATTTT,CASSPDSLGQGIKATQYF
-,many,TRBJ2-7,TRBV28,TGTGCCAGCAGTTTGGCCTGGGAGCAGTACTTC,CASSLAWEQYF
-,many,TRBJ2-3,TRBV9,TGTGCCAGCAGCCTACGATTGGGGCTTAGAGATACGCAGTATTTT,CASSLRLGLRDTQYF
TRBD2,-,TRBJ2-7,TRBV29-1,TGCAGCGTTGAAGATCCCCCGGGGGGGGGGCATTACAGTTCGCAGTACTTC,CSVEDPPGGGHYSSQYF
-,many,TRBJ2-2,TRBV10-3,TGTGCCATCAGCAATGGCCCAACGAACACCGGGGAGCTGTTTTTT,CAISNGPTNTGELFF
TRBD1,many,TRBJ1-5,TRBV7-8,TGTGCCAGCAGCTCGAGGGGGCTCAATCAGCCCCAGCATTTT,CASSSRGLNQPQHF
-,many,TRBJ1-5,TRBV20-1,TGCAGTGCTAGAGACAGTCCAAATCAGCCCCAGCATTTT,CSARDSPNQPQHF
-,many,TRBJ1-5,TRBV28,TGTGCCAGCACTACCAGGGTCAATAATCAGCCCCAGCATTTT,CASTTRVNNQPQHF
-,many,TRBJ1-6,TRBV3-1,TGTGCCAGCAGACCAAGACAGGATAATTCACCCCTCCACTTT,CASRPRQDNSPLHF
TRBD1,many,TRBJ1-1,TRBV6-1,TGTGCCAGCAGTGAATATGATAAGGGGGCCTACGGCACTGAAGCTTTCTTT,CASSEYDKGAYGTEAFF
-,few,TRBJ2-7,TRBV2,TGTGCCAGCGGATTACAGGGTTTGGGCTACGAGCAGTACTTC,CASGLQGLGYEQYF
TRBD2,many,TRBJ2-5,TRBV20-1,TGCAGTGCTGAGCGGGGCTACTACGGGACCCAGTACTTC,CSAERGYYGTQYF
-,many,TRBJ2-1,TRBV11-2,TGTGCCAGCAGCTTAGTATTCGGCGGGAACAATGAGCAGTTCTTC,CASSLVFGGNNEQFF
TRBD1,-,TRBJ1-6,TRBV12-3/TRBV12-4,TGTGCCAGCAGCCTTTTCAGGGACAGAAATTCACCCCTCCACTTT,CASSLFRDRNSPLHF
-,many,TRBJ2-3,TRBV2,TGTGCCAGCAGGGGAAGGTGGATAGATACGCAGTATTTT,CASRGRWIDTQYF
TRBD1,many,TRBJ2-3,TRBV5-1,TGCGCCAGCAGCCTTCGGACAGGGGAATTGTCAGATACGCAGTATTTT,CASSLRTGELSDTQYF
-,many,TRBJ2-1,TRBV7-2,TGTGCCAGCAGCTTCGGATCGGGAGTTCTCAATGAGCAGTTCTTC,CASSFGSGVLNEQFF
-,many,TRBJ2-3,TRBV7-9,TGTGCCAGCAGCTTAGGGGACACCCTCCGTGATACGCAGTATTTT,CASSLGDTLRDTQYF
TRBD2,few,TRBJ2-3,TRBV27,TGTGCCAGCAGCCTAATTCCCTCTAGCGGGACTACAGATACGCAGTATTTT,CASSLIPSSGTTDTQYF
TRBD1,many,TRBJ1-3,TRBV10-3,TGTGCCATTGGACAGGCGTCCTCTGGAAACACCATATATTTT,CAIGQASSGNTIYF
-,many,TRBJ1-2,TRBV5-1,TGCGCCAGCAGCTTGGTCACAGGGAATGGCTACACCTTC,CASSLVTGNGYTF
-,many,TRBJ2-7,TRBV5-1,TGCGCCAGCAGCTTGCGGGACTTCCTCACTGACGAGCAGTACTTC,CASSLRDFLTDEQYF
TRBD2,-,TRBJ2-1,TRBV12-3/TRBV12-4,TGTGCCAGCAGTTTCGTACTAGCGGGGGGGTACTCCTACAATGAGCAGTTCTTC,CASSFVLAGGYSYNEQFF
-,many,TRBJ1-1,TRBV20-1,TGCAGTGCTAGAGACAGACTCACTGAAGCTTTCTTT,CSARDRLTEAFF
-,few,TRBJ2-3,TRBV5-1,TGCGCCAGCAGTGGTGTCCCAGATACGCAGTATTTT,CASSGVPDTQYF
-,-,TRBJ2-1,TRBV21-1,TGTGCCAGCAACCGGGACCATCGGCATTACAATGAGCAGTTCTTC,CASNRDHRHYNEQFF
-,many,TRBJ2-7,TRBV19,TGTGCCAGTAGTATAGGACAAGCCTACGAGCAGTACTTC,CASSIGQAYEQYF
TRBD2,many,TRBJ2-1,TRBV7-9,TGTGCCAGCAGCCCGGGCGGGAGTCGGTACAATGAGCAGTTCTTC,CASSPGGSRYNEQFF
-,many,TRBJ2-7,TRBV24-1,TGTGCCACCAGTGAGGCCAGGCCCCCCTACGAGCAGTACTTC,CATSEARPPYEQYF
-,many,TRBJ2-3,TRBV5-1,TGCGCCAGCAGTGCAAGCACAGATACGCAGTATTTT,CASSASTDTQYF
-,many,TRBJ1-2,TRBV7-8,TGTGCCAGCAGCTTTCTACAGGGAAACTATGGCTACACCTTC,CASSFLQGNYGYTF
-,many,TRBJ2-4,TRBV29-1,TGCAGCGTTGAGTTATCTCGGGGTGACAAAAACATTCAGTACTTC,CSVELSRGDKNIQYF
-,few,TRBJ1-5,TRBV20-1,TGCAGTGCTAGAGACCACGCAGGGCCTCGGAGCAATCAGCCCCAGCATTTT,CSARDHAGPRSNQPQHF
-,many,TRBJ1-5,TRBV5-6,TGTGCCAGCAGCTTGATACAGGGGCCCCAGCATTTT,CASSLIQGPQHF
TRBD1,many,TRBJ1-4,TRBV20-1,TGCAGTGCTAACGGCAGGGGGGAGAGAAAACTGTTTTTT,CSANGRGERKLFF
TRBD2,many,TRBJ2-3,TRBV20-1,TGCAGTGCTGTTACTAGCGGGGGGGCCAGGACAGATACGCAGTATTTT,CSAVTSGGARTDTQYF
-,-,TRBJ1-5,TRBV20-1,TGCAGTGTTAGTGGGCAGAACAGTCACCCCCAGCATTTT,CSVSGQNSHPQHF
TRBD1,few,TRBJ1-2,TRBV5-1,TGCGCCAGCAGCTTGGAGCCAGGGGGCACCTCTAACTATGGCTACACCTTC,CASSLEPGGTSNYGYTF
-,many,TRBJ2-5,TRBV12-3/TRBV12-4,TGTGCCAGCAGTTTAATGGAAGAGACCCAGTACTTC,CASSLMEETQYF
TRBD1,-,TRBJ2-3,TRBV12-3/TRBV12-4,TGTGCCAGCAGTTTAATTCAGGGGGTCTTTCACAGCACAGATACGCAGTATTTT,CASSLIQGVFHSTDTQYF
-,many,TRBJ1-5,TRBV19,TGTGCCAGTAGTATACCCGGCGACAATCAGCCCCAGCATTTT,CASSIPGDNQPQHF
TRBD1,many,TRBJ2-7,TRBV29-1,TGCAGCGCAACGAGACAGGGCAACTACGAGCAGTACTTC,CSATRQGNYEQYF
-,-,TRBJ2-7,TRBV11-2,TGTGCCAGCAGCTACGGGTCCTCCTACGAGCAGTACTTC,CASSYGSSYEQYF